The rows below give T cell receptor beta chains drawn from one sample of a study of CD8 T cells in ankylosing spondylitis. TCRdb re-derived calls from the 5' RACE reads in MiXCR, one entry per CDR3 protein. The sample consists of some 700,000 distinct CDR3 sequences, roughly 20% of them appearing once. The sequencing input was blood, either unsorted or a sorted T cell fraction (not recorded which). Receptors originate from a male donor with ankylosing spondylitis. The CDR3 runs from the conserved cysteine through the conserved F or W. Fields, in order: D gene, J gene, V gene, clone size, CDR3 DNA, CDR3 protein. D genes are given only for firm matches. Rows give clone size only sometimes, using once, few, many, or a class for an expanded clone.

D: NA
J: TRBJ2-5
V: TRBV7-6
size: NA
DNA: TGTGCCAGCAGCGACGGTGGGACCCAGTACTTC
CDR3: CASSDGGTQYF

D: NA
J: TRBJ2-1
V: TRBV12-3/TRBV12-4
size: NA
DNA: TGTGCCAGCAGCCCCCCACGGGCGTTAAGACCCAATGAGCAGTTCTTC
CDR3: CASSPPRALRPNEQFF

D: TRBD2
J: TRBJ2-7
V: TRBV4-2
size: NA
DNA: TGTGCCAGCAGCCAAGGTAATCCGGGGGGGCCGGAGGAGCAGTACTTC
CDR3: CASSQGNPGGPEEQYF

D: TRBD1
J: TRBJ1-2
V: TRBV9
size: NA
DNA: TGTGTCAGCAGCGTAGTCCGCGGGACAGGGAATGGCTACACCTTC
CDR3: CVSSVVRGTGNGYTF

D: TRBD2
J: TRBJ2-1
V: TRBV7-9
size: NA
DNA: TGTGCCAGCAGCCCGAATCTAGCGGGAGGGCAGAATGAGCAGTTCTTC
CDR3: CASSPNLAGGQNEQFF

D: NA
J: TRBJ1-1
V: TRBV30
size: NA
DNA: TGTGCCTGGAGTGTACAGCGGGGGAACACTGAAGCTTTCTTT
CDR3: CAWSVQRGNTEAFF

D: NA
J: TRBJ1-6
V: TRBV18
size: NA
DNA: TGTGCCAGCTCACCGACAGGAGCTAATTCACCCCTCCACTTT
CDR3: CASSPTGANSPLHF

D: TRBD1
J: TRBJ1-5
V: TRBV7-8
size: NA
DNA: TGTGCCAGCAGCTTAGCGCGACAGGGGAGGGTTCAGCCCCAGCATTTT
CDR3: CASSLARQGRVQPQHF

D: NA
J: TRBJ2-4
V: TRBV11-2
size: few
DNA: TGTGCCAGCAGCTTAGGAACAGTCGTAGCCAAAAACATTCAGTACTTC
CDR3: CASSLGTVVAKNIQYF

D: TRBD1
J: TRBJ1-6
V: TRBV5-1
size: NA
DNA: TGCGCCAGCAGATCGGGACAGTCATCACCCCTCCACTTT
CDR3: CASRSGQSSPLHF

D: NA
J: TRBJ1-2
V: TRBV7-2
size: few
DNA: TGTGCCAGCAGCCCTGGGGGGACACCTGGTGGCTACACCTTC
CDR3: CASSPGGTPGGYTF

D: TRBD1
J: TRBJ1-5
V: TRBV4-1
size: NA
DNA: TGCGCCAGCAGCCAATCGGGACAGGGCAGCAATCAGCCCCAGCATTTT
CDR3: CASSQSGQGSNQPQHF

D: NA
J: TRBJ2-1
V: TRBV28
size: many
DNA: TGTGCCTGGGGGCGCCGGGACAATGAGCAGTTCTTC
CDR3: CAWGRRDNEQFF

D: TRBD2
J: TRBJ2-1
V: TRBV20-1
size: many
DNA: TGCAGTGCTAGCCCGGGGCTAGCGGGAGTCGATGAGTTCTTC
CDR3: CSASPGLAGVDEFF

D: TRBD1
J: TRBJ1-5
V: TRBV11-2
size: NA
DNA: TGTGCCAGCAGCTCCACCCCCGGGACAGGGGGCCGGATTGGGAGGGATCAGCCCCAGCATTTT
CDR3: CASSSTPGTGGRIGRDQPQHF

D: TRBD1
J: TRBJ2-5
V: TRBV15
size: NA
DNA: TGTGCCACCAGCAGAGTCCAGGGGGCGTGGGAGACCCAGTACTTC
CDR3: CATSRVQGAWETQYF

D: NA
J: TRBJ2-3
V: TRBV18
size: many
DNA: TGTGCCAGCTCACCACCGTCCCTGACCTATGGTACGCAGTATTTT
CDR3: CASSPPSLTYGTQYF

D: TRBD1
J: TRBJ1-5
V: TRBV28
size: many
DNA: TGTGCCAGCAGTTTATTCTCGGTCCAGGGGGGTCAGCCCCAGCATTTT
CDR3: CASSLFSVQGGQPQHF

D: TRBD1
J: TRBJ2-2
V: TRBV27
size: NA
DNA: TGTGCCAGCAAACCCGACAGGGGGGGGACCGGGGAGCTGTTTTTT
CDR3: CASKPDRGGTGELFF

D: TRBD2
J: TRBJ2-3
V: TRBV20-1
size: few
DNA: TGCAGTGCTAGAGGCGGGGGGGCCACAGATACGCAGTATTTT
CDR3: CSARGGGATDTQYF

D: TRBD1
J: TRBJ1-2
V: TRBV6-1
size: NA
DNA: TGTGCCAGCAGTGCTATCCCGGGACAGGGGACCTCGGCCGTCTATGGCTACACCTTC
CDR3: CASSAIPGQGTSAVYGYTF

D: TRBD2
J: TRBJ2-7
V: TRBV29-1
size: NA
DNA: TGCAGCGCTAAAGGGGACTACTACGAGCAGTACTTC
CDR3: CSAKGDYYEQYF

D: NA
J: TRBJ2-7
V: TRBV5-1
size: NA
DNA: TGCGCCAGCAGCTTGGGAGGGGAGCCTAGCGAGCAGTACTTC
CDR3: CASSLGGEPSEQYF

D: TRBD2
J: TRBJ2-1
V: TRBV20-1
size: NA
DNA: TGCAGTGCTAGAGAAGCGGGAGTTGTAGAGCAGTTCTTC
CDR3: CSAREAGVVEQFF

D: NA
J: TRBJ1-1
V: TRBV20-1
size: few
DNA: TGCAGTGCTAGAAAAGTGGGTCTGAACACTGAAGCTTTCTTT
CDR3: CSARKVGLNTEAFF

D: NA
J: TRBJ2-7
V: TRBV7-9
size: NA
DNA: TGTGCCAGCAGCTTAGGGACAGCTACCCTTCGAGAGCAGTACTTC
CDR3: CASSLGTATLREQYF

D: NA
J: TRBJ2-1
V: TRBV21-1
size: few
DNA: TGTGCCAGCAGCAATGGAGGGCCCTACAATGAGCAGTTCTTC
CDR3: CASSNGGPYNEQFF

D: TRBD1
J: TRBJ2-2
V: TRBV24-1
size: few
DNA: TGTGCCACCAGTGATGGGACAGCCACCGGGGAGCTGTTTTTT
CDR3: CATSDGTATGELFF

D: NA
J: TRBJ1-5
V: TRBV12-3/TRBV12-4
size: few
DNA: TGTGCCAGCAGGGAACAGGGTAAGATTCAGCCCCAGCATTTT
CDR3: CASREQGKIQPQHF

D: NA
J: TRBJ2-1
V: TRBV5-1
size: few
DNA: TGCGCCAGCAGCTTGGCCGACTACAATGAGCAGTTCTTC
CDR3: CASSLADYNEQFF

D: NA
J: TRBJ1-1
V: TRBV6-6
size: few
DNA: TGTGCCAGCAGGGGGGGGGTTTACACTGAAGCTTTCTTT
CDR3: CASRGGVYTEAFF

D: TRBD1
J: TRBJ1-1
V: TRBV29-1
size: few
DNA: TGCAGCGTTCAGGGGGCCCAAGCTTTCTTT
CDR3: CSVQGAQAFF

D: TRBD1
J: TRBJ1-1
V: TRBV27
size: few
DNA: TGTGCCAGCAGGAACACAGGGGTCCAGGGCACTGAAGCTTTCTTT
CDR3: CASRNTGVQGTEAFF

D: TRBD2
J: TRBJ2-3
V: TRBV20-1
size: NA
DNA: TGCAGTGCTGGTAGGACTAGCGGGGGGATAAATACGCAGTATTTT
CDR3: CSAGRTSGGINTQYF

D: NA
J: TRBJ2-5
V: TRBV25-1
size: few
DNA: TGTGCCAGCAGTGAAAGTAGGACACCGATCCAAGAGACCCAGTACTTC
CDR3: CASSESRTPIQETQYF

D: NA
J: TRBJ2-2
V: TRBV20-1
size: few
DNA: TGCAGTGCAAGGCCCAGCCTCACCGGGGAGCTGTTTTTT
CDR3: CSARPSLTGELFF

D: NA
J: TRBJ2-2
V: TRBV12-3/TRBV12-4
size: few
DNA: TGTGCCAGCAGTTTAGGCCAGACCAGGAACACCGGGGAGCTGTTTTTT
CDR3: CASSLGQTRNTGELFF

D: TRBD2
J: TRBJ2-7
V: TRBV12-3/TRBV12-4
size: few
DNA: TGTGCCAGCAGCTATCTAGCGGGGGGGTCCTACGAGCAGTACTTC
CDR3: CASSYLAGGSYEQYF

D: NA
J: TRBJ1-2
V: TRBV4-1
size: NA
DNA: TGCGCCAGCAACGGGGCGTTGGGGTTGGACTATGGCTACACCTTC
CDR3: CASNGALGLDYGYTF

D: TRBD1
J: TRBJ1-1
V: TRBV29-1
size: NA
DNA: TGCAGCGTTTCGAGGGGGCTAAGTGCTGAAGCTTTCTTT
CDR3: CSVSRGLSAEAFF

D: TRBD1
J: TRBJ2-5
V: TRBV6-2/TRBV6-3
size: NA
DNA: TGTGCCAGCAGTTACGGACAGGGGGCCAGTAGAGAGACCCAGTACTTC
CDR3: CASSYGQGASRETQYF

D: NA
J: TRBJ2-1
V: TRBV5-6
size: few
DNA: TGTGCCAGCAGCTTGGATGCTGAGCAGTTCTTC
CDR3: CASSLDAEQFF

D: NA
J: TRBJ2-5
V: TRBV29-1
size: few
DNA: TGCAGCGTTGTTCGCCCACGAACGGGGGAGACCCAGTACTTC
CDR3: CSVVRPRTGETQYF

D: NA
J: TRBJ2-1
V: TRBV7-9
size: NA
DNA: TGTGCCAGCAGCCGACGGGAACCTTCCTACAATGAGCAGTTCTTC
CDR3: CASSRREPSYNEQFF